These 9 T cell receptor beta chains share one sample of origin, sequenced in a study of blood T cell repertoires in COVID-19. Libraries were prepared by immunoSEQ multiplex PCR; TCRdb keeps only in-frame clonotypes and omits some of them. The sample carries a few hundred thousand clones, approximately 91% recorded once. The sequencing input was peripheral blood. The receptors originated from a woman in her 40s who had recovered from COVID-19.

V usage is TRBV15 and J usage is TRBJ2-7, with 8 bases fitting TRBD2. The CDR3 loop spans 12 amino acids. Looked up from germline, CDR1 is LNHNV and CDR2 is YYDKDF (reference sequence). V trimming: 8 bases; J trimming: 2 bases; junction bases outside the gene matches: 2. In DNA form, the CDR3 reads TGTGCCACCCGGGGGGGGCCCTACGAGCAGTACTTC. It specifies CATRGGPYEQYF.

The chain combines TRBV14 with TRBJ2-3; 7 nucleotides line up with TRBD2. This CDR3 is 15 amino acids long. Germline V gene sequence: CDR1 SGHDN, CDR2 FVKESK. Trimming took 0 bases from V and 5 from J; bases not matched to a gene: 5. The CDR3 DNA follows: TGTGCCAGCAGCCAAGATCTAGGGAGGGGAGATACGCAGTATTTT. This encodes CASSQDLGRGDTQYF. Full variable domain (outside the CDR3, taken from reference TRBV14 and TRBJ2-3): EAGVTQFPSHSVIEKGQTVTLRCDPISGHDNLYWYRRVMGKEIKFLLHFVKESKQDESGMPNNRFLAERTGGTYSTLKVQPAELEDSGVYFCASSQDLGRGDTQYFGPGTRLTVL.

The chain couples TRBV3-1 (or the pseudogene TRBV3-2) to TRBJ2-2; 10 bases are a match to TRBD2. This CDR3 is built from 17 residues. Germline V gene sequence: CDR1 LGHDT, CDR2 YNNKEL (reference sequence). With V trimmed by 1 base and J by 5 bases, 7 bases remained unmatched. The CDR3 bases are TGTGCCAGCAGCCAAGGCCTAGCGGGAGTCGGGACCGGGGAGCTGTTTTTT. It yields the protein CASSQGLAGVGTGELFF.

CDR3 sequence (DNA): TGTGCCAGTAGCAAGACTAGCGGGAGACTTGGCACAGATACGCAGTATTTT. Protein: CASSKTSGRLGTDTQYF. V and J are TRBV19 and TRBJ2-3; 12 nucleotides agree with TRBD2. The CDR3 has 17 residues. V gave up 6 bases and J gave up 1 base; unmatched junction bases: 8. From germline, CDR1 is LNHDA and CDR2 SQIVND (reference sequence).

The genes are TRBV6-5 and TRBJ2-7, with 7 bases aligning to TRBD1. Losses at the gene ends were 10 bases for V and 0 bases for J; bases not matched to a gene: 3. This CDR3 region has 12 residues. Germline V gives CDR1 MNHEY, CDR2 SVGAGI. This chain's CDR3 is CATGTVSYEQYF. The CDR3 DNA follows: TGTGCCACCGGGACAGTCTCCTACGAGCAGTACTTC.

The table lists this clone with a count of one. The rearrangement links TRBV6-6 to TRBJ1-1; D is unclear. The CDR3 spans 14 residues. The V end was cut by 2 bases, the J end by 1 base, with 8 bases between. Germline CDR1 MNHNY, CDR2 SVGAGI (reference sequence). The CDR3 DNA is TGTGCCAGCAGTTACGGCTCCCAGAACACTGAAGCTTTCTTT. This encodes CASSYGSQNTEAFF.

CDR3 nucleotide sequence: TGTGCCAGCAGTGAACCTAGGGGACAGGGGTACTACGAGCAGTACTTC. Translated, it gives CASSEPRGQGYYEQYF. J is TRBJ2-7 and V is TRBV6-1; 10 bases line up with TRBD1. The CDR3 totals 16 residues. V gave up 2 bases and J gave up 3 bases; unmatched junction bases: 7. Germline-derived CDR1 and CDR2 are MNHNS and SASEGT.

The V call is TRBV25-1, the J call TRBJ2-1; TRBD2 might be the D (6 bases). In germline, CDR1 is MGHDK, CDR2 SYGVNS. With 4 bases removed from V and 0 bases from J, the gap between germline ends came to 10 bases. The CDR3 sequence is 15 residues long. This CDR3 reads CASSVGGSSYNEQFF. The CDR3 region has the DNA TGTGCCAGCAGTGTAGGAGGGAGCTCCTACAATGAGCAGTTCTTC.

The V gene is TRBV3-1 (or the pseudogene TRBV3-2), the J gene TRBJ2-5; D possibly corresponds to TRBD2 (7 bases). The CDR3 is 15 residues long. Germline V gene sequence: CDR1 LGHDT, CDR2 YNNKEL (reference sequence). The V end lost 4 bases, the J end lost 5 bases, and 17 bases lay between the germline ends. The CDR3 DNA is TGTGCCAGCAGCCTCCTCGGGGGGCCGGGGGAGACCCAGTACTTC. This sequence encodes CASSLLGGPGETQYF.